The clone carrying this T cell receptor beta chain was observed at least ten times. The antigen is not known. Profiles of TCR beta VDJ and CDR3 were generated from a genomic DNA template. TCRdb passed the reads through MiXCR, listing each CDR3 protein once. Of more than 150,000 distinct CDR3 sequences in the sample, around half were seen once. The record originates from a study of CD8+CD57+ T cells in acquired aplastic anemia. As for the study in general: Roughly 3 ug was the average amount of DNA from sorted CD4+ and CD8+ cells. General observations from the study: Patients and controls shared 25 to 30 CD8+ CDR3 sequences.

Patients chosen for sequencing had shown CD8+CD57+ cell expansion by flow cytometry. There are 12 residues in the CDR3. The V end lost 3 bases, the J end lost 1 base, and 2 bases lay between the germline ends. The chain couples TRBV12-3 or TRBV12-4 to TRBJ2-3; D is ambiguous. Material: sorted CD4+, CD8+, or CD8+CD57+ T cells (not recorded which) from PBMCs. This sequence originates from a human donor with aplastic anemia. The CDR3: CASSFRTDTQYF. CDR3 DNA sequence: TGTGCCAGCAGTTTTCGCACAGATACGCAGTATTTT.